This paragraph covers one TCR beta chain sequence. The antigen remains unidentified. This specimen belongs to a study of shared clonotypes between healthy human individuals. Study in general: Serving as donors were a couple of women and a few men, whose ages spanned 18 to 49. Notes on the study in general: A small donor pool kept down the genetic and exposure-history diversity that was represented.

Germline V gene sequence: CDR1 MDHEN, CDR2 SYDVKM. The J segment lost 5 bases and the V segment lost 8 bases, leaving 15 bases of the junction unmatched. The CDR3 is 18 residues long. Profiled with immunoSEQ multiplex PCR; TCRdb holds only in-frame clones, not every one. This repertoire shows about 510,000 clones, 79% found once; its top ten account for 13%. The sequence derives from a woman aged 40 to 49 in good health. Some clones in this sample may be carry-over from other donors' samples. The genes are TRBV28 and TRBJ2-5, with 15 bases lining up with TRBD2. Sequenced sample: PBMCs. The CDR3, as DNA: TGTGCCAGCTTTAGCGGACTAGCGGGAGGGATGGCTAAGGAGACCCAGTACTTC. Amino acid sequence: CASFSGLAGGMAKETQYF.